The 16 T cell receptor beta chains presented below share a single source sample, sequenced in a study of shared clonotypes between healthy human individuals. Clones were read by immunoSEQ multiplex PCR, and TCRdb kept only the in-frame ones, dropping some. The data contain about a million clones, 65% to 75% of them singletons. Sequenced material: memory CD4+ T cells sorted from blood. Subset specified: CD45RA-negative fraction. The receptors come from a young man in good health.

This clone was seen once. A much larger clonotype is one base distant, so this may be a read error. Other DNA sequences in the same sample also yield this CDR3. The V gene is TRBV5-1, the J gene TRBJ2-2; D call uncertain. This CDR3 has 13 residues. Trimming took off 0 bases at V and 3 bases at J, with 3 bases between the two ends. CDR1 and CDR2 (germline): SGHRS, YFSETQ. The CDR3 bases are TGCGCCAGCAGCTTGGGGTACACCGGGGAGCTGTTTTTT. This sequence encodes CASSLGYTGELFF.

This chain joins TRBV4-1 and TRBJ2-5; 8 positions match TRBD1. V dropped 0 bases and J dropped 5; count of bases not matched to a gene: 8. From germline, CDR1 is MGHRA and CDR2 YSYEKL. The CDR3 extends over 16 amino acids. The CDR3 DNA reads TGCGCCAGCAGCCAAGAACCTCCAGGGGGCTCGGAGACCCAGTACTTC. Its protein product is CASSQEPPGGSETQYF.

The chain is built from TRBV10-3 and TRBJ1-1; D gene unclear. The CDR3 extends over 14 amino acids. Germline lookup yields CDR1 ENHRY and CDR2 SYGVKD. V was shortened by 0 bases and J by 5 bases, with 10 bases between the two germline ends. CDR3 region: CAISESYGRTEAFF. Written as DNA, the CDR3 is TGTGCCATCAGTGAGTCGTACGGGCGGACTGAAGCTTTCTTT.

The V gene is TRBV18, the J gene TRBJ2-7; D gene unclear. This CDR3 contains 13 residues. Deletions cut 5 bases from V and 7 bases from J, with 15 bases between. CDR1 and CDR2 (germline): KGHSH, LQKENI. CDR3: CASSASLGGEQYF. The CDR3 region has the DNA TGTGCCAGCTCAGCCTCACTGGGTGGGGAGCAGTACTTC.

The chain couples TRBV7-9 to TRBJ2-5; 10 positions agree with TRBD2. Trimming removed 5 bases from V and 1 base from J; junction bases left unmatched: 4. CDR3 length: 15 amino acids. Per germline, CDR1 SEHNR and CDR2 FQNEAQ (reference sequence). The CDR3 DNA follows: TGTGCCAGCAGCAGGAGGACTAGCGGCCAAGAGACCCAGTACTTC. Translating it yields CASSRRTSGQETQYF.

This chain uses TRBV6-1 with TRBJ1-6; D possibly corresponds to TRBD1 (5 bases). Trimming shortened V by 7 bases and J by 8 bases, and 15 bases separated the two germline ends. From germline, CDR1 is MNHNS and CDR2 SASEGT. The CDR3 extends over 14 amino acids. The CDR3 reads CASKLWGLDSPLHF. CDR3 bases: TGTGCCAGCAAGTTATGGGGGTTGGATTCACCCCTCCACTTT.

This clone has just one count. V gene TRBV30 combines with J gene TRBJ2-2, with D possibly TRBD2 on 6 matching bases. The length of the CDR3 is 16 residues. V lost 3 bases to trimming and J lost 1 base, with 15 bases between them. Per the germline V gene, CDR1 is GTSNPN and CDR2 is SVGIG (reference sequence). Here the CDR3 DNA reads TGTGCCTGGAGACCGCCGGGACTTCAGAACACCGGGGAGCTGTTTTTT. Encoded protein: CAWRPPGLQNTGELFF.

DNA for the CDR3: TGTGCCAGCAGCCAAGACCGGGCACACGAGCAGTACTTC. Amino acids: CASSQDRAHEQYF. The chain employs TRBV14 and TRBJ2-7; no reliable D call. V was cut by 0 bases and J by 5 bases, with 8 bases left in between. Germline V lookup: CDR1 SGHDN, CDR2 FVKESK. This CDR3 has 13 amino acids.

The chain recombines TRBV11-2 with TRBJ2-1, with D uncertain. Germline V lookup: CDR1 SGHAT, CDR2 FQNNGV. The CDR3 has 15 residues. V was shortened by 1 base and J by 6 bases, with 13 bases between the two germline ends. The CDR3 sequence is CASSLVTVGSNEQFF. In DNA form, the CDR3 reads TGTGCCAGCAGCTTAGTAACAGTTGGTAGCAATGAGCAGTTCTTC.

The chain links TRBV6-1 to TRBJ2-2, with TRBD1 matching 11 bases. Looked up from germline, CDR1 is MNHNS and CDR2 is SASEGT. This CDR3 region has 16 residues. V was pared by 3 bases and J by 7 bases, with 7 bases of the junction left unmatched. Here the CDR3 reads CASSELDRGLSGELFF. In nucleotides, the CDR3 is TGTGCCAGCAGTGAGTTGGACAGGGGGCTTAGCGGGGAGCTGTTTTTT.

The chain uses TRBV11-1 and TRBJ1-4, with D possibly being TRBD1 (6 bases). The CDR3 runs 17 residues. Germline V gene sequence: CDR1 SGHAT, CDR2 FQDESV (reference sequence). V lost 2 bases and J 2 bases, leaving 15 bases between the germline ends. CDR3 region: CASSLRSGQTTNEKLFF. DNA of the CDR3: TGTGCCAGCAGCTTACGGTCAGGACAGACGACTAATGAAAAACTGTTTTTT.

This chain connects TRBV6-1 to TRBJ1-2; D is possibly TRBD1 (6 bases). Germline V gene data show CDR1 as MNHNS and CDR2 as SASEGT. This CDR3 contains 15 residues. Trimming took off 2 bases at V and 5 bases at J, with 15 bases between the two ends. The CDR3: CASSERKGGIYGYTF. CDR3 nucleotide sequence: TGTGCCAGCAGTGAAAGGAAGGGGGGGATATATGGCTACACCTTC.

The V and J genes are TRBV5-1 and TRBJ2-7; no clear D gene. Germline lookup yields CDR1 SGHRS and CDR2 YFSETQ. Trimming took 5 bases from V and 0 from J, leaving 15 bases between them. There are 15 residues in the CDR3. The CDR3 region has the DNA TGCGCCAGCAGTTCGGGCCTCCCCAGCTCCTACGAGCAGTACTTC. It codes for CASSSGLPSSYEQYF.

The V and J genes are TRBV9 and TRBJ1-1; D ambiguous. Germline assignment: CDR1 SGDLS and CDR2 YYNGEE. The V end was cut by 4 bases, the J end by 1 base, with 11 bases between. The length of the CDR3 is 14 residues. The CDR3 nucleotides are TGTGCCAGCAGCCCCCAAGCGGGGAACACTGAAGCTTTCTTT. It yields the protein CASSPQAGNTEAFF. The full variable domain, in which reference TRBV9 and TRBJ1-1 provide the parts outside the CDR3, is DSGVTQTPKHLITATGQRVTLRCSPRSGDLSVYWYQQSLDQGLQFLIQYYNGEERAKGNILERFSAQQFPDLHSELNLSSLELGDSALYFCASSPQAGNTEAFFGQGTRLTVV.

This clone was seen once. V is TRBV6-5 and J is TRBJ1-1; D not certain. CDR1 is MNHEY and CDR2 is SVGAGI in the germline V gene. The V and J ends lost 0 bases and 0 bases respectively, with 11 bases between them. CDR3 length: 16 residues. The CDR3 sequence is CASSYSIVLMNTEAFF. The DNA for the CDR3 is TGTGCCAGCAGTTACTCTATCGTACTCATGAACACTGAAGCTTTCTTT.

V and J are TRBV5-1 and TRBJ1-1, with 7 nucleotides matching TRBD1. The V gene end was trimmed by 6 bases and the J gene end by 3 bases; junction bases not matched to a gene: 8. Looked up from germline, CDR1 is SGHRS and CDR2 is YFSETQ. This CDR3 has 14 residues. CDR3 sequence (DNA): TGCGCCAGCACCTCAGGGGGGCAGGACACTGAAGCTTTCTTT. Residues: CASTSGGQDTEAFF.